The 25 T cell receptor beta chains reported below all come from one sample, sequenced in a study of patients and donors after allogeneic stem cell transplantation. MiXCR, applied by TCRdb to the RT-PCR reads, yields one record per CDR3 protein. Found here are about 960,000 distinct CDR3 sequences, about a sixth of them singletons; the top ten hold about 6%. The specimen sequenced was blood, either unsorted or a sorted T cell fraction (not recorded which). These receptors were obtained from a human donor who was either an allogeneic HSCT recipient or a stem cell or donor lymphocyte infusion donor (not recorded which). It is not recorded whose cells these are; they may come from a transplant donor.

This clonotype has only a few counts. This CDR3 is CSAPRGNTGELFF. Here the CDR3 DNA reads TGCAGTGCTCCTCGAGGGAACACCGGGGAGCTGTTTTTT. The V and J genes are TRBV20-1 and TRBJ2-2; no clear D. CDR1 is DFQATT and CDR2 is SNEGSKA in the germline V gene (reference sequence). The CDR3 loop spans 13 amino acids. V lost 5 bases to trimming and J lost 1 base, with 8 bases between them.

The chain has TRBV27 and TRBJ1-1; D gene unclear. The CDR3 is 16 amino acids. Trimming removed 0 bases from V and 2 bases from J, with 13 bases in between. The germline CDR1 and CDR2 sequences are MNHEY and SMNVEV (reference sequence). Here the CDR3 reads CASSLSTVGDNTEAFF. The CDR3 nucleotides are TGTGCCAGCAGTTTATCGACGGTGGGCGATAACACTGAAGCTTTCTTT.

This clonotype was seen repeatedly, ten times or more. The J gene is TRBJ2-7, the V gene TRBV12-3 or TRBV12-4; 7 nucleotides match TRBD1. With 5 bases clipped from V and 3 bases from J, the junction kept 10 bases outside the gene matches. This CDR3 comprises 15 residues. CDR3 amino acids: CASSPDRAPSYEQYF. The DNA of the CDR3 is TGTGCCAGCAGTCCCGACAGGGCTCCAAGCTACGAGCAGTACTTC.

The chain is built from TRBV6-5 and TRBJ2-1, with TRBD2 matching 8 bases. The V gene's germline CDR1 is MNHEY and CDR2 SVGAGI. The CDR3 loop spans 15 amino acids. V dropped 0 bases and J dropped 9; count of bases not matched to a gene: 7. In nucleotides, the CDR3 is TGTGCCAGCAGTTACTCCGGGACTAGTGTGTCTGAGCAGTTCTTC. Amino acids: CASSYSGTSVSEQFF.

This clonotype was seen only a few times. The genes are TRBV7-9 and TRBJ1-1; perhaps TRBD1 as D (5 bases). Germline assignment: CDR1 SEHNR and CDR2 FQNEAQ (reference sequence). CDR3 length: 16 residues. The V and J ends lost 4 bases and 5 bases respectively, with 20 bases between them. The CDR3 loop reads CASSSPHRGGKTEAFF. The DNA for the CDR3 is TGTGCCAGCAGCTCCCCCCACCGGGGGGGTAAGACTGAAGCTTTCTTT.

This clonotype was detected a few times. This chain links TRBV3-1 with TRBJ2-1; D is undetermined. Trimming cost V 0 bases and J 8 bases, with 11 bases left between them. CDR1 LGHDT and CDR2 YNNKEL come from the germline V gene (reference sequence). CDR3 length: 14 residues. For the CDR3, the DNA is TGTGCCAGCAGCCAAGATCAAGGGCGGCATGAGCAGTTCTTC. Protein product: CASSQDQGRHEQFF.

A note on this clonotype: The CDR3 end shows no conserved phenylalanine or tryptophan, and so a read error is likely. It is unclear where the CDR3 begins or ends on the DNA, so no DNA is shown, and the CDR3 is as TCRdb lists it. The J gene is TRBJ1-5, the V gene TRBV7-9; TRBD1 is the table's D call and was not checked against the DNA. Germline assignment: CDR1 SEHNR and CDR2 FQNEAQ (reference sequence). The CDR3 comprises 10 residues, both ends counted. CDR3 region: CAKGTECVFL.

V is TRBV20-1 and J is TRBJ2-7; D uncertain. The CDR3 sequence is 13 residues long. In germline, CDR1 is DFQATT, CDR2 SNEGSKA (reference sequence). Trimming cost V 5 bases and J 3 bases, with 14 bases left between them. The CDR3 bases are TGCAGTGCTCTCCTACGAAGGAGCTACGAGCAGTACTTC. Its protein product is CSALLRRSYEQYF.

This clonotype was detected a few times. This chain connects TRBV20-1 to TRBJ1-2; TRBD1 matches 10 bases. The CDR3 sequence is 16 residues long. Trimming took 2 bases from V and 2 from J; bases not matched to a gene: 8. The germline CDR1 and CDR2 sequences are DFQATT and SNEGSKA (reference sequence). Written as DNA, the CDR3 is TGCAGTGCTAGACCCCGGGACAGGGGATTAAACTATGGCTACACCTTC. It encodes CSARPRDRGLNYGYTF.

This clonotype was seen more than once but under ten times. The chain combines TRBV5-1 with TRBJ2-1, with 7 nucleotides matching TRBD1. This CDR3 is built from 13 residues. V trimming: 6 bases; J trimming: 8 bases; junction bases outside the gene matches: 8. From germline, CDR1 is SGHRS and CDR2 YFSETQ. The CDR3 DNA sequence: TGCGCCAGCATGCTCGGGACAGCCTATGAGCAGTTCTTC. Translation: CASMLGTAYEQFF.

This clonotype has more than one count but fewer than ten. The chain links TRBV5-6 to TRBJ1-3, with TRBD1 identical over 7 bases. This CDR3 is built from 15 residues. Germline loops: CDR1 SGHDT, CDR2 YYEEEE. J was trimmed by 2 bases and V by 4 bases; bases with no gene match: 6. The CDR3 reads CASSGPGTAGNTIYF. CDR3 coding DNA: TGTGCCAGCAGCGGGCCTGGGACAGCTGGAAACACCATATATTTT.

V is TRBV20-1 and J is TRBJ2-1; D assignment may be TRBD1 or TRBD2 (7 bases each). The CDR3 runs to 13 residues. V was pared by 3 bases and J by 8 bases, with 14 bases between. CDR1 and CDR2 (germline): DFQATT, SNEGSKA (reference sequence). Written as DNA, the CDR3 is TGCAGTGCTAGTAAGACAGGGAGGGATGAGCAGTTCTTC. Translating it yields CSASKTGRDEQFF.

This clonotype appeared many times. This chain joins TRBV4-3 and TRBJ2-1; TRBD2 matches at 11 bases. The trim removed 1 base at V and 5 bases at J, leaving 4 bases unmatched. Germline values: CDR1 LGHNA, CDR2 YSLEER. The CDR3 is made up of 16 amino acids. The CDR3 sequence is CASSQGSGGVDNEQFF. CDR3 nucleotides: TGCGCCAGCAGCCAAGGTAGCGGGGGGGTAGACAATGAGCAGTTCTTC.

This chain's CDR3 is CASSSTDGLGEQYF. The CDR3 DNA reads TGTGCCAGCAGTTCGACGGACGGACTGGGGGAGCAGTACTTC. This chain uses TRBV6-5 with TRBJ2-7; weak D call: TRBD2 (5 bases). The CDR3 runs 14 residues. CDR1 and CDR2 from the germline V gene are MNHEY and SVGAGI. Deletions cut 4 bases from V and 7 bases from J, with 17 bases between.

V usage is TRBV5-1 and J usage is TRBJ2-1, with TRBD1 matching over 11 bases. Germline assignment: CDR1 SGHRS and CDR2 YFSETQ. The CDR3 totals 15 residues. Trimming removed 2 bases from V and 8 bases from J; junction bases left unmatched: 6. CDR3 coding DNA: TGCGCCAGCAGCTTCCCGGGACAGGGGGGAGATGAGCAGTTCTTC. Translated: CASSFPGQGGDEQFF.

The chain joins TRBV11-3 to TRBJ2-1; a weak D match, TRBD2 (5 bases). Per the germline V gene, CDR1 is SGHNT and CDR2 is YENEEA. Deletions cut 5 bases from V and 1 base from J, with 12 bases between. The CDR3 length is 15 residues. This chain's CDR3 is CASSRGYSSYNEQFF. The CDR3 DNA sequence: TGTGCCAGCAGCCGAGGGTACTCATCCTACAATGAGCAGTTCTTC.

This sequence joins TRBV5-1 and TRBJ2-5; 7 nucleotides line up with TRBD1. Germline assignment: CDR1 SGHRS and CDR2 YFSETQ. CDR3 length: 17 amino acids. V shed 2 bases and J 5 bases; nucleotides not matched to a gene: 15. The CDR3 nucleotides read TGCGCCAGCAGCTTTAGTCGACAGGGAGAAGTATGGGAGACCCAGTACTTC. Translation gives CASSFSRQGEVWETQYF.

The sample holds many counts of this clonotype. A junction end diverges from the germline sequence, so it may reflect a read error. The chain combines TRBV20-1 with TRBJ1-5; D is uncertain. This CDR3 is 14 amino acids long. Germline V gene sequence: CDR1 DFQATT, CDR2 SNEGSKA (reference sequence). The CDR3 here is CSARVPGEPQPKHF. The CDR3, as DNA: TGCAGTGCTAGAGTTCCCGGAGAGCCCCAGCCCAAGCATTTT.

Written as DNA, the CDR3 is TGCAGTGCTAGGAATCCAGGGGGACACGAGCAGTACTTC. It codes for CSARNPGGHEQYF. The chain has TRBV20-1 and TRBJ2-7; 7 nucleotides match TRBD1. After removal of 3 bases from V and 5 bases from J, the junction contained 7 bases not matched to a gene. CDR1 and CDR2 from the germline V gene are DFQATT and SNEGSKA (reference sequence). This CDR3 is built from 13 residues.

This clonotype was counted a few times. Written as DNA, the CDR3 is TGTGCCAGCAGTCACCTCCGGGGACAGATGTCCGAGCAGTACTTC. It translates to CASSHLRGQMSEQYF. The gene calls are TRBV27 and TRBJ2-7; 7 bases agree with TRBD1. Trimming at V came to 5 bases and at J to 6 bases, leaving 13 bases not matched to a gene. Germline V gene sequence: CDR1 MNHEY, CDR2 SMNVEV (reference sequence). The CDR3 contains 15 residues.

The CDR3 spells CASSSRRVGTEAFF. The CDR3 DNA reads TGTGCCAGCAGTTCACGACGGGTGGGCACTGAAGCTTTCTTT. The chain carries TRBV6-5 and TRBJ1-1; unclear D gene. Germline assignment: CDR1 MNHEY and CDR2 SVGAGI. The CDR3 has 14 amino acids. V shed 4 bases and J shed 4 bases, with 13 bases lying between them.

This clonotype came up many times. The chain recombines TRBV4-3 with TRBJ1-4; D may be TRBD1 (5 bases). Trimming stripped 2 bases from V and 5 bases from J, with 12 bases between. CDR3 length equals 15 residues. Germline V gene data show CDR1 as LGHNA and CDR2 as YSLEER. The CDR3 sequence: CASSQHPQGNEKLFF. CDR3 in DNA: TGCGCCAGCAGCCAACATCCCCAGGGAAATGAAAAACTGTTTTTT.

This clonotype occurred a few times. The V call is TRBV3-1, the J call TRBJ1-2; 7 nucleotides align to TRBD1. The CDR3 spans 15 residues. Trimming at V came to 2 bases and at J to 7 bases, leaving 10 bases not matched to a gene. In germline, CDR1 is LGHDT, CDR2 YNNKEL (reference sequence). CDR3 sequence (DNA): TGTGCCAGCAGCCAACCGGGACGACAGGGCGGTGGCTACACCTTC. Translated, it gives CASSQPGRQGGGYTF.

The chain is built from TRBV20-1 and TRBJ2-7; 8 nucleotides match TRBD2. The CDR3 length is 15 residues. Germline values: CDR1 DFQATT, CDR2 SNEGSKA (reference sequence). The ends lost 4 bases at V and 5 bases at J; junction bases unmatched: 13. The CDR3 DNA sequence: TGCAGTGCTACCTCCGGGAGGGGGAAAAACAACGAGCAGTACTTC. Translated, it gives CSATSGRGKNNEQYF.

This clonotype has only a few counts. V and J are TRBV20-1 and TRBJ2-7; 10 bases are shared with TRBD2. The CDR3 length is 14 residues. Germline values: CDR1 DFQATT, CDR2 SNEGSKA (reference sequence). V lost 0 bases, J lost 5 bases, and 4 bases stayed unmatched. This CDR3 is CSAREGSGRNEQYF. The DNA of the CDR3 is TGCAGTGCTAGAGAAGGTAGCGGGAGGAACGAGCAGTACTTC.